A selection of T cell receptor beta chains follows, all from one sample in a study of blood T cell repertoires in COVID-19. Generated by immunoSEQ multiplex PCR, the TCRdb table keeps only in-frame clones and is missing some. The profile shows 310,000 or so clones, 89% of them singletons. What was sequenced was peripheral blood. The receptors derive from a man younger than 35 who had recovered from COVID-19. CDR3s include the opening cysteine and the closing phenylalanine or tryptophan. Fields, in order: J gene, V gene, clone size, D gene, CDR3 DNA, CDR3 protein. D genes are given only for firm matches. Clone size is given for some rows only: seen once, a few or many times, or a class if the clone is expanded.

J gene: TRBJ1-6
V gene: TRBV7-9
clone size: NA
D gene: TRBD1
CDR3 DNA: TGTGCCAGCAGCCCGGCGGCGGGACAGGGGGCAGATAATTCACCCCTCCACTTT
CDR3 protein: CASSPAAGQGADNSPLHF

J gene: TRBJ1-2
V gene: TRBV29-1
clone size: NA
D gene: NA
CDR3 DNA: TGCAGCGTTGAGGATGTCGGGGGGGTTAACTATGGCTACACCTTC
CDR3 protein: CSVEDVGGVNYGYTF

J gene: TRBJ2-1
V gene: TRBV3-1/TRBV3-2
clone size: NA
D gene: TRBD2
CDR3 DNA: TGTGCCAGCAGCCAAGGCCTAGCGGGAGGCGCCTCCTACAATGAGCAGTTCTTC
CDR3 protein: CASSQGLAGGASYNEQFF

J gene: TRBJ2-7
V gene: TRBV19
clone size: NA
D gene: TRBD1
CDR3 DNA: TGTGCCAGTAGTATGGCAGGGGGCGCCTACGAGCAGTACTTC
CDR3 protein: CASSMAGGAYEQYF

J gene: TRBJ2-2
V gene: TRBV7-2
clone size: once
D gene: TRBD2
CDR3 DNA: TGTGCCAGCAGCTTAAGGACGAGGGACTACTCGAACACCGGGGAGCTGTTTTTT
CDR3 protein: CASSLRTRDYSNTGELFF

J gene: TRBJ2-2
V gene: TRBV2
clone size: few
D gene: NA
CDR3 DNA: TGTGCCAGCAGTGGCCAACAGCCAAACACCGGGGAGCTGTTTTTT
CDR3 protein: CASSGQQPNTGELFF

J gene: TRBJ2-7
V gene: TRBV11-1
clone size: NA
D gene: TRBD1
CDR3 DNA: TGTGCCAGCAGCCGGGACAGGGGATCGTATAACGAGCAGTACTTC
CDR3 protein: CASSRDRGSYNEQYF

J gene: TRBJ2-3
V gene: TRBV9
clone size: once
D gene: NA
CDR3 DNA: TGTGCCAGCAGCACAGCAGCAGATACGCAGTATTTT
CDR3 protein: CASSTAADTQYF

J gene: TRBJ2-1
V gene: TRBV14
clone size: NA
D gene: TRBD2
CDR3 DNA: TGTGCCAGCAGCCTCCTGGACCGGGGGGTGCAGTTCTTC
CDR3 protein: CASSLLDRGVQFF

J gene: TRBJ2-7
V gene: TRBV9
clone size: NA
D gene: TRBD1
CDR3 DNA: TGTGCCAGCAGCATTAGGGACAGCTACGAGCAGTACTTC
CDR3 protein: CASSIRDSYEQYF

J gene: TRBJ1-2
V gene: TRBV5-6
clone size: NA
D gene: NA
CDR3 DNA: TGTGCCAGCCGGTATACAGGGAAAAACTATGGCTACACCTTC
CDR3 protein: CASRYTGKNYGYTF

J gene: TRBJ1-1
V gene: TRBV6-5
clone size: NA
D gene: NA
CDR3 DNA: TGTGCCAGCAGTTACGGCGGGACTGAAGCTTTCTTT
CDR3 protein: CASSYGGTEAFF

J gene: TRBJ2-7
V gene: TRBV6-5
clone size: NA
D gene: NA
CDR3 DNA: TGTGCCAGCAGTTACTCGAATAGCCCGTACGAGCAGTACTTC
CDR3 protein: CASSYSNSPYEQYF

J gene: TRBJ1-5
V gene: TRBV27
clone size: NA
D gene: NA
CDR3 DNA: TGTGCCAGCAGTTTATGGGGAGGCCAGCCCCAGCATTTT
CDR3 protein: CASSLWGGQPQHF

J gene: TRBJ1-1
V gene: TRBV4-2
clone size: NA
D gene: NA
CDR3 DNA: TGTGCCAGCAGCCACCCCGGGGAGAACACTGAAGCTTTCTTT
CDR3 protein: CASSHPGENTEAFF

J gene: TRBJ2-3
V gene: TRBV19
clone size: NA
D gene: NA
CDR3 DNA: TGTGCCAGTAGTATATCGTTTGGGGCGCTGGCAGATACGCAGTATTTT
CDR3 protein: CASSISFGALADTQYF

J gene: TRBJ2-3
V gene: TRBV6-5
clone size: NA
D gene: TRBD2
CDR3 DNA: TGTGCCAGCAGTTCGCCGAGTAGCGGGGGGGAAGATACGCAGTATTTT
CDR3 protein: CASSSPSSGGEDTQYF

J gene: TRBJ2-3
V gene: TRBV11-2
clone size: NA
D gene: NA
CDR3 DNA: TGTGCCAGCAGCTTAGCCCTCACAGATACGCAGTATTTT
CDR3 protein: CASSLALTDTQYF

J gene: TRBJ2-3
V gene: TRBV29-1
clone size: NA
D gene: TRBD2
CDR3 DNA: TGCAGCGTTGTGAGCGGGGGAGACACAGATACGCAGTATTTT
CDR3 protein: CSVVSGGDTDTQYF

J gene: TRBJ1-1
V gene: TRBV14
clone size: NA
D gene: NA
CDR3 DNA: TGTGCCAGCAGCCAGTCCCCAGGCACTGAAGCTTTCTTT
CDR3 protein: CASSQSPGTEAFF

J gene: TRBJ2-7
V gene: TRBV5-4
clone size: NA
D gene: NA
CDR3 DNA: TGTGCCAGCAGCTCGGGCGGGCAGGCAACCTACGAGCAGTACTTC
CDR3 protein: CASSSGGQATYEQYF

J gene: TRBJ1-2
V gene: TRBV4-1
clone size: NA
D gene: NA
CDR3 DNA: TGCGCCAGCAGCCAATTATCAGGGTACTATGGCTACACCTTC
CDR3 protein: CASSQLSGYYGYTF

J gene: TRBJ2-3
V gene: TRBV6-5
clone size: NA
D gene: TRBD2
CDR3 DNA: TGTGCCAGCAGGGATAGCGGGGCAGATACGCAGTATTTT
CDR3 protein: CASRDSGADTQYF

J gene: TRBJ1-6
V gene: TRBV5-1
clone size: NA
D gene: NA
CDR3 DNA: TGCGCCAGCAGAGAGGGGGAAACCTCCTATAATTCACCCCTCCACTTT
CDR3 protein: CASREGETSYNSPLHF

J gene: TRBJ2-1
V gene: TRBV7-2
clone size: NA
D gene: TRBD1
CDR3 DNA: TGTGCCAGCAGCTTAGCGGGACAGGTGATGAACAATGAGCAGTTCTTC
CDR3 protein: CASSLAGQVMNNEQFF

J gene: TRBJ2-7
V gene: TRBV5-4
clone size: once
D gene: TRBD1
CDR3 DNA: TGTGCCAGCAGCGGGGGACAGGAGGGCGAGCAGTACTTC
CDR3 protein: CASSGGQEGEQYF

J gene: TRBJ2-7
V gene: TRBV2
clone size: NA
D gene: TRBD2
CDR3 DNA: TGTGCCAGCAGCCAGACTGGGACTAGCTGGTCCCACTACGAGCAGTACTTC
CDR3 protein: CASSQTGTSWSHYEQYF

J gene: TRBJ2-3
V gene: TRBV27
clone size: NA
D gene: NA
CDR3 DNA: TGTGCCAGCAGCCCTCAGAAGGGGTGGGGTAGCACAGATACGCAGTATTTT
CDR3 protein: CASSPQKGWGSTDTQYF

J gene: TRBJ2-1
V gene: TRBV5-1
clone size: NA
D gene: NA
CDR3 DNA: TGCGCCAGCAGCTTGGCCCGAGATGAGCAGTTCTTC
CDR3 protein: CASSLARDEQFF

J gene: TRBJ1-1
V gene: TRBV10-3
clone size: NA
D gene: TRBD1
CDR3 DNA: TGTGCCATCACTGGACAGGGAGATGGTGAAGCTTTCTTT
CDR3 protein: CAITGQGDGEAFF

J gene: TRBJ2-3
V gene: TRBV7-2
clone size: NA
D gene: TRBD2
CDR3 DNA: TGTGCCAGCAGCTCGGGACTAGGAGCAGATACGCAGTATTTT
CDR3 protein: CASSSGLGADTQYF

J gene: TRBJ2-1
V gene: TRBV6-5
clone size: once
D gene: NA
CDR3 DNA: TGTGCCAGCAGCCTTGTCGGGGCGGGGAACAATGAGCAGTTCTTC
CDR3 protein: CASSLVGAGNNEQFF

J gene: TRBJ2-1
V gene: TRBV28
clone size: NA
D gene: NA
CDR3 DNA: TGTGCCAGCAATCTAGGGGGATCCTACAATGAGCAGTTCTTC
CDR3 protein: CASNLGGSYNEQFF

J gene: TRBJ1-1
V gene: TRBV27
clone size: NA
D gene: TRBD1
CDR3 DNA: TGTGCCAGCAGTTTATCGGGACAGGGGGCTTTCACTGAAGCTTTCTTT
CDR3 protein: CASSLSGQGAFTEAFF

J gene: TRBJ2-1
V gene: TRBV5-1
clone size: NA
D gene: NA
CDR3 DNA: TGCGCCAGCAGCTTGGAAGCGCCTACCTACAATGAGCAGTTCTTC
CDR3 protein: CASSLEAPTYNEQFF

J gene: TRBJ2-1
V gene: TRBV27
clone size: NA
D gene: TRBD1
CDR3 DNA: TGTGCCAGCAGTTTCACTACCGGGACAGGGAAAATTCGGGACTACAATGAGCAGTTCTTC
CDR3 protein: CASSFTTGTGKIRDYNEQFF

J gene: TRBJ1-6
V gene: TRBV15
clone size: NA
D gene: NA
CDR3 DNA: TGTGCCACCAGCAGAGATGGCGCAGGGAAGGGTTCACCCCTCCACTTT
CDR3 protein: CATSRDGAGKGSPLHF

J gene: TRBJ2-3
V gene: TRBV5-1
clone size: NA
D gene: TRBD2
CDR3 DNA: TGCGCCAGCAGCCGTAGCGGGCCAGACACAGATACGCAGTATTTT
CDR3 protein: CASSRSGPDTDTQYF

J gene: TRBJ2-1
V gene: TRBV24-1
clone size: many
D gene: TRBD2
CDR3 DNA: TGTGCCACCAGGGGGACTAGCGGGAGCGAAGTAGGTGAGCAGTTCTTC
CDR3 protein: CATRGTSGSEVGEQFF

J gene: TRBJ1-6
V gene: TRBV5-6
clone size: few
D gene: TRBD1
CDR3 DNA: TGTGCCAGCAGCGGACGTACAGGGGGATCACCCCTCCACTTT
CDR3 protein: CASSGRTGGSPLHF

J gene: TRBJ2-5
V gene: TRBV19
clone size: NA
D gene: NA
CDR3 DNA: TGTGCCAGTAGTATACCCCGGGAACAAGAGACCCAGTACTTC
CDR3 protein: CASSIPREQETQYF

J gene: TRBJ1-1
V gene: TRBV18
clone size: NA
D gene: NA
CDR3 DNA: TGTGCCAGCTCACAAACGACAGAGAACACTGAAGCTTTCTTT
CDR3 protein: CASSQTTENTEAFF

J gene: TRBJ1-2
V gene: TRBV19
clone size: NA
D gene: NA
CDR3 DNA: TGTGCCACCTCCCCCCCCGGGGGTCCCTATGGCTACACCTTC
CDR3 protein: CATSPPGGPYGYTF

J gene: TRBJ1-1
V gene: TRBV5-8
clone size: NA
D gene: TRBD1
CDR3 DNA: TGTGCCAGCAGCTTGGTACAGGGGACTGAAGCTTTCTTT
CDR3 protein: CASSLVQGTEAFF